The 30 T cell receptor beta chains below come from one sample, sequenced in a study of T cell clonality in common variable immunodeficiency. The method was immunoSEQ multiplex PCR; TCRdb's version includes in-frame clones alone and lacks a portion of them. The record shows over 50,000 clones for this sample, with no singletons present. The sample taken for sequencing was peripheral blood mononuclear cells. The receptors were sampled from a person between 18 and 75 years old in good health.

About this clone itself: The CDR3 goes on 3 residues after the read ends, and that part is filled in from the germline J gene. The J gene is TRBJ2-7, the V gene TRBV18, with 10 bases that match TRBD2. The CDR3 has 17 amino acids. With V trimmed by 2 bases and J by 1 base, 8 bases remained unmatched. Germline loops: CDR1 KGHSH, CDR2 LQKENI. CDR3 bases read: TGTGCCAGCTCACCAGGAACGCCTAGCGGGAGTTCCTACGAG. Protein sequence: CASSPGTPSGSSYE. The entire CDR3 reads CASSPGTPSGSSYEQYF.

CDR3: CASSFSGLPYDYTF. The CDR3 DNA, read in part, is TGTGCCAGCAGCTTCTCGGGACTACCCTACGAC. J is TRBJ1-2 and V is TRBV7-9; D is possibly TRBD1 (5 bases). The observed sequence ends 3 residues before the CDR3 terminus, with the missing tail filled in from the germline J gene. CDR1 and CDR2 (germline): SEHNR, FQNEAQ (reference sequence). The CDR3 sequence is 14 residues long.

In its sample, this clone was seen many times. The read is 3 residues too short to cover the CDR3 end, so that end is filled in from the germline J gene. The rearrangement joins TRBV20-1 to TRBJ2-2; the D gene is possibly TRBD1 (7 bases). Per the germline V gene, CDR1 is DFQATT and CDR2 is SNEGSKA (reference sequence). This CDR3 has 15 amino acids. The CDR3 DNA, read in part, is TGCAGTGCTAGGGAGGGGGCCAGGGGTAATGAAAAG. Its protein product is CSAREGARGNEK. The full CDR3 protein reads CSAREGARGNEKLFF.

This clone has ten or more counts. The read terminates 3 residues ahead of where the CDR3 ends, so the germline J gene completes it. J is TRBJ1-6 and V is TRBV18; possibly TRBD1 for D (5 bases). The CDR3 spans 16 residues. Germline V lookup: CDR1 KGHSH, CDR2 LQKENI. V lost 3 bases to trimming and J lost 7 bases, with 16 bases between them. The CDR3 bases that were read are TGTGCCAGCTCACCTACAGGTCCATTGGGGAATTCACCC. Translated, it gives CASSPTGPLGNSP. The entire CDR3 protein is CASSPTGPLGNSPLHF.

CDR3: CASTSGNTDTYTF. The part of the CDR3 DNA that was read is TGTGCCAGTACTAGCGGGAACACAGATACC. The chain employs TRBV19 and TRBJ1-2; D unclear. The read ends 3 residues before the CDR3 terminus; that terminus is restored from the germline J gene. CDR1 and CDR2 from the germline V gene are LNHDA and SQIVND (reference sequence). The CDR3 runs to 13 residues.

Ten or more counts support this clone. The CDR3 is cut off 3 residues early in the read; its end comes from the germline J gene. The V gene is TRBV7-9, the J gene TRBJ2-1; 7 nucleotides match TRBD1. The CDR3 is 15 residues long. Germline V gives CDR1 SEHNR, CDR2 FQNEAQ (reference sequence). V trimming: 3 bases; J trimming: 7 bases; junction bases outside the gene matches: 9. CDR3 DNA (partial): TGTGCCAGCAGCTTTGGTTTCCCCAGGGGGAATGAG. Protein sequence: CASSFGFPRGNE. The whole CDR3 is CASSFGFPRGNEQFF.

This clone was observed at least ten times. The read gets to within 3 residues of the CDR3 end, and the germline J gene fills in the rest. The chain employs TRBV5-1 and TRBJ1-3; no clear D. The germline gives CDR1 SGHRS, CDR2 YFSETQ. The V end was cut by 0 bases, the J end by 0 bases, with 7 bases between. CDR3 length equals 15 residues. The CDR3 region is CASSLDVSSGNTIYF. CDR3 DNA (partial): TGCGCCAGCAGCTTGGACGTCAGCTCTGGAAACACC. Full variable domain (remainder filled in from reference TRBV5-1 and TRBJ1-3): KAGVTQTPRYLIKTRGQQVTLSCSPISGHRSVSWYQQTPGQGLQFLFEYFSETQRNKGNFPGRFSGRQFSNSRSEMNVSTLELGDSALYLCASSLDVSSGNTIYFGEGSWLTVV.

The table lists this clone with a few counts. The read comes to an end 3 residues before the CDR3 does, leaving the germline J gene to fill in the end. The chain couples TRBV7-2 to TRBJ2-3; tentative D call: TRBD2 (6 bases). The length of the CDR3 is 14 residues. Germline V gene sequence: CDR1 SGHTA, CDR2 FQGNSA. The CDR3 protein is CASSLAHRRETQYF. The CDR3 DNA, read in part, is TGTGCCAGCAGCTTAGCGCACAGGAGGGAGACG.

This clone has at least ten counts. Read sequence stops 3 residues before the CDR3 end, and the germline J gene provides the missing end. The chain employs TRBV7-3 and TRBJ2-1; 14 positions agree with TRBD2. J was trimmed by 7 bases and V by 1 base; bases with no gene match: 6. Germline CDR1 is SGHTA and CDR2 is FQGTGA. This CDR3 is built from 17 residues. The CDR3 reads CASSLNGGTSGSNEQFF. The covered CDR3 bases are TGTGCCAGCAGCTTAAATGGAGGGACTAGCGGGAGTAATGAG.

CDR3 loop: CAWAGGRGLDYTF. The part of the CDR3 DNA that was read is TGTGCCTGGGCTGGAGGCAGGGGGCTCGAC. This chain connects TRBV30 to TRBJ1-2; 8 bases line up with TRBD1. The read gets to within 3 residues of the CDR3 end, and the germline J gene fills in the rest. The CDR3 runs 13 residues. In germline, CDR1 is GTSNPN, CDR2 SVGIG (reference sequence).

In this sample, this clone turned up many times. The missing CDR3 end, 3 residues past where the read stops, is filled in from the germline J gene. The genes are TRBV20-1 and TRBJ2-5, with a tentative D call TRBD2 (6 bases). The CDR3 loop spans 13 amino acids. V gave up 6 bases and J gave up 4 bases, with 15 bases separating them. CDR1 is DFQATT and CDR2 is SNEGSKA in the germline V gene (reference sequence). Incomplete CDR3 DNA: TGCAGTGCACCGGCCGGGGGATCAGAGACC. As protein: CSAPAGGSET. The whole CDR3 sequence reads CSAPAGGSETQYF.

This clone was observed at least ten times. CDR3 sequence: CSAGDSGRTDTQYF. The sequenced CDR3 bases are TGCAGCGCTGGAGATAGCGGGAGGACAGATACG. The rearrangement links TRBV20-1 to TRBJ2-3, with TRBD2 identical over 10 bases. The read ends 3 residues shy of where the CDR3 ends; the end is completed using the germline J gene. The CDR3 length is 14 residues. Germline V CDR1 and CDR2: DFQATT, SNEGSKA (reference sequence).

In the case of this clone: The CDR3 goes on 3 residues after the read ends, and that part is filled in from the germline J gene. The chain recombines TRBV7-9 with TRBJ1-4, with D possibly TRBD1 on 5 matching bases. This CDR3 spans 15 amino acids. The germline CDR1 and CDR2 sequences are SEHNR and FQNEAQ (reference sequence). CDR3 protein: CASSPLSGPNSPLFF. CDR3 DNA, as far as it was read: TGTGCCAGCAGCCCCCTTTCAGGGCCGAATTCACCA.

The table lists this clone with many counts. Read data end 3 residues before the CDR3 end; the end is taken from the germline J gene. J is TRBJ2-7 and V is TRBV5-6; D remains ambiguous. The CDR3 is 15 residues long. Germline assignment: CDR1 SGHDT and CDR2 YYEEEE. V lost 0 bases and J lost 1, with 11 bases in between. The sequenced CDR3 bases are TGTGCCAGCAGCTTGGGTCCAGCGATTTCCTACGAG. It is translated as CASSLGPAISYE. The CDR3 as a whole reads CASSLGPAISYEQYF.

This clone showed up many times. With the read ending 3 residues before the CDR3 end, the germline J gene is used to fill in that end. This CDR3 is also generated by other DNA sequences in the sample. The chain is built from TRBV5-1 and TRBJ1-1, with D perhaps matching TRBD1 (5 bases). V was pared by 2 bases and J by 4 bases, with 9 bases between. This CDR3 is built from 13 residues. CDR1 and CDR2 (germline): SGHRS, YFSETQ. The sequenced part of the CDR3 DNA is TGCGCCAGCAGCTTCCGGGGGAGCACTGAA. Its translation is CASSFRGSTE. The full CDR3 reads CASSFRGSTEAFF.

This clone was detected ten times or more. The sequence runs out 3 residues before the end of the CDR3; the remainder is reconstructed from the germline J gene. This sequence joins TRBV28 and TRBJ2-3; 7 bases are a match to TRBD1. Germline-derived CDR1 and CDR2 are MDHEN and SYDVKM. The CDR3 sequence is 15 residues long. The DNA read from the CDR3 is TGTGCCAGCAGTTTAGGACAGGCTGACCAAGAGACG. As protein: CASSLGQADQET. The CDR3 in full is CASSLGQADQETQYF.

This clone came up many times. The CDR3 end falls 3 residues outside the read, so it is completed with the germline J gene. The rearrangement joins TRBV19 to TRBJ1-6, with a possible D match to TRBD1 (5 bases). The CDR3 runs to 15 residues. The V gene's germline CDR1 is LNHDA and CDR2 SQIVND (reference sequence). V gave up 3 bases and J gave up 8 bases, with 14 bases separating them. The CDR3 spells CASSMPGSVDSPLHF. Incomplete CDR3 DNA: TGTGCCAGTAGTATGCCAGGGTCGGTTGATTCACCC.

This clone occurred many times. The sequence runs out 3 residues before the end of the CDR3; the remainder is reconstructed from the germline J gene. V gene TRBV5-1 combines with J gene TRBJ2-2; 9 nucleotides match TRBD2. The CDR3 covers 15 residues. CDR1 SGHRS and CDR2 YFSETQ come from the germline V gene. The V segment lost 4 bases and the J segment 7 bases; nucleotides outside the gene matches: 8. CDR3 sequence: CASSVSGRNGGELFF. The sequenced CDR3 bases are TGCGCCAGCAGCGTGAGCGGGAGGAACGGCGGGGAG.

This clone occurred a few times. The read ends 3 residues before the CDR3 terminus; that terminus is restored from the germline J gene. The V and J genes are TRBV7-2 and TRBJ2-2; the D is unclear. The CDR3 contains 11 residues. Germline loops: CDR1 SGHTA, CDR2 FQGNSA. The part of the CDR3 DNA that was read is TGTGCCAGCAGCCTTTTTGGGCCG. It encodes CASSLFGP. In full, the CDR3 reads CASSLFGPLFF.

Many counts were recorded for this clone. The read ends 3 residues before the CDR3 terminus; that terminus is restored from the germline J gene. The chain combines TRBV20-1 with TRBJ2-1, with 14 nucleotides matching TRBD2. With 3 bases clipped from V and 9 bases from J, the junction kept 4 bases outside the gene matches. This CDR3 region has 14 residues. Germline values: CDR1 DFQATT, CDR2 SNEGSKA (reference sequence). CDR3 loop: CSARGLAGDPEQFF. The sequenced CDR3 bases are TGCAGTGCTAGGGGACTAGCGGGAGACCCTGAG.

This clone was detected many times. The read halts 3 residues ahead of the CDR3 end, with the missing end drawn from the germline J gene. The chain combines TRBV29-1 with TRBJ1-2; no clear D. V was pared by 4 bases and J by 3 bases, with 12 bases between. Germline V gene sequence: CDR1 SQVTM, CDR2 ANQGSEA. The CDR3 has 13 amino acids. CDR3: CSVAEQADYGYTF. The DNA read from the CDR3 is TGCAGCGTTGCCGAGCAGGCCGACTATGGC.

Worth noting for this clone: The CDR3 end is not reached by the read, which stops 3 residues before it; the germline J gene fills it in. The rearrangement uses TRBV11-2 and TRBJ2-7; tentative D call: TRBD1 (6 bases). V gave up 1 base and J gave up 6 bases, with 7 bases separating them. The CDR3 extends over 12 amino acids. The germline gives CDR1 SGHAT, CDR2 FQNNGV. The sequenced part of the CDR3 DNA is TGTGCCAGCAGCTTAGCAGGGGTCGAG. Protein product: CASSLAGVE. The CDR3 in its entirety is CASSLAGVEQYF.

The CDR3: CSVETRDSFFDEQYF. The sequenced CDR3 bases are TGCAGCGTCGAAACCCGGGACTCCTTTTTCGACGAG. This chain links TRBV29-1 with TRBJ2-7; perhaps TRBD2 as D (6 bases). The CDR3 end falls 3 residues outside the read, so it is completed with the germline J gene. CDR1 and CDR2 from the germline V gene are SQVTM and ANQGSEA. Trimming took off 6 bases at V and 5 bases at J, with 23 bases between the two ends. The CDR3 has 15 amino acids.

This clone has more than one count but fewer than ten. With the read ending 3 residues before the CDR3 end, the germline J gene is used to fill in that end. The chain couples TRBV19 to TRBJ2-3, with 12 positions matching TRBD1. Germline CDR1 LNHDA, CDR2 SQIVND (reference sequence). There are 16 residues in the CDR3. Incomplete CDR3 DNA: TGTGCCAGTAGTAGGGACAGGGGGCATAGCAATCAGCCG. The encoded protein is CASSRDRGHSNQP. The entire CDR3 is CASSRDRGHSNQPQYF.

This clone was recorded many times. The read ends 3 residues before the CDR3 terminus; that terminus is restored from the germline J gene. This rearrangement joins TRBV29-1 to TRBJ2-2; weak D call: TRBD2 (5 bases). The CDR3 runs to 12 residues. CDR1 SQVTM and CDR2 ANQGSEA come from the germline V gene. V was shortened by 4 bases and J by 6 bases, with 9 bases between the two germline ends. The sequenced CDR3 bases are TGCAGCGTTGTTGAAGCGGCCGGGGAG. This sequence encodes CSVVEAAGE. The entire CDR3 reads CSVVEAAGELFF.

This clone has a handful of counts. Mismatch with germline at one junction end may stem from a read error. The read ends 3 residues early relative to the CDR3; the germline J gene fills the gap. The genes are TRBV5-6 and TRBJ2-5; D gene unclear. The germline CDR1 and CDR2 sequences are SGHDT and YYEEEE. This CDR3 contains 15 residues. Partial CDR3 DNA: TGTGCCAACAGCTTGAGGCAGTACCGCACAGATACC. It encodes CANSLRQYRTDT. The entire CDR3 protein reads CANSLRQYRTDTQYF. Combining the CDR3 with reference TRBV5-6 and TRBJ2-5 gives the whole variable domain DAGVTQSPTHLIKTRGQQVTLRCSPKSGHDTVSWYQQALGQGPQFIFQYYEEEERQRGNFPDRFSGHQFPNYSSELNVNALLLGDSALYLCANSLRQYRTDTQYFGPGTRLLVL.

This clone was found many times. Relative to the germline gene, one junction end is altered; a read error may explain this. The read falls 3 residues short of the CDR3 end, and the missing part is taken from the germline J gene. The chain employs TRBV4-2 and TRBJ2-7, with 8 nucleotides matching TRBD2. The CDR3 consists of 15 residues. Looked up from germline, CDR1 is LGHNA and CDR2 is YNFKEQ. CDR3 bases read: TGCGCCAGCAGCCAAGATCTAAGCGGGAGTTACGAG. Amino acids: CASSQDLSGSYE. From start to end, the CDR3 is CASSQDLSGSYEQYF.

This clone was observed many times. CDR3 bases read: TGCGCCAGCAGCCTTAACCCGACAGGGAATGGTCGGGATACG. It specifies CASSLNPTGNGRDT. The whole CDR3 reads CASSLNPTGNGRDTQYF. The chain is built from TRBV5-1 and TRBJ2-3; 7 bases map to TRBD1. The missing CDR3 end, 3 residues past where the read stops, is filled in from the germline J gene. V trimming: 4 bases; J trimming: 6 bases; junction bases outside the gene matches: 17. This CDR3 region has 17 residues. Germline lookup yields CDR1 SGHRS and CDR2 YFSETQ.

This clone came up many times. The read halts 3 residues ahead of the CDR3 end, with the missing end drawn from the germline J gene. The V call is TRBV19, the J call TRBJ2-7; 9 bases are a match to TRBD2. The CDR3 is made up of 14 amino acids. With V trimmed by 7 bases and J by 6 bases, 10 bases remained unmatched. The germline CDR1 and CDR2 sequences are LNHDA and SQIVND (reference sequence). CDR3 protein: CASTSGTSRGEQYF. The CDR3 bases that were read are TGTGCCAGTACCTCCGGGACTAGCAGGGGCGAG.

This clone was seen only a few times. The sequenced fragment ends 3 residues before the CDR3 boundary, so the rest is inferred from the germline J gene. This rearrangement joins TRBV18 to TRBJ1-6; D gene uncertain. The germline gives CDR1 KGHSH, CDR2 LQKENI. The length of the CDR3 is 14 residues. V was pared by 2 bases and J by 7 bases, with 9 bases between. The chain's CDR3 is CASSPEQRNSPLHF. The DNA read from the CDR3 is TGTGCCAGCTCACCAGAACAGAGGAATTCACCC.